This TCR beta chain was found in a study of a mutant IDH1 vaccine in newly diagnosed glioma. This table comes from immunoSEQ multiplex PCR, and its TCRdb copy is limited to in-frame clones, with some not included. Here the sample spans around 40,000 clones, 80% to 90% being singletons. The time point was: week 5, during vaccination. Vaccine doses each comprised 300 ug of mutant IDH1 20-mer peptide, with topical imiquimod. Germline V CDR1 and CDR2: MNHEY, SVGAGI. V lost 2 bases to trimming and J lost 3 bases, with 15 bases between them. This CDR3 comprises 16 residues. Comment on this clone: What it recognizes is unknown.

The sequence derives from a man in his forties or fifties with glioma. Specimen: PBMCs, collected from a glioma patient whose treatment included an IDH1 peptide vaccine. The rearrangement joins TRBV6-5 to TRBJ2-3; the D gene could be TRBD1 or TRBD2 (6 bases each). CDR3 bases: TGTGCCAGCAGTTACACTTCGGGGGCGGGGACAGATACGCAGTATTTT. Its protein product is CASSYTSGAGTDTQYF.